This TCR beta chain was captured by sequencing in a study of T cell repertoires in ileal Crohn's disease. The wider study: From the resection specimen's proximal margin, biopsies were taken as MI.

Regarding this clone: Its antigen remains unknown.

Study conclusions and caveats: Every patient over 26.8% clonality showed endoscopic recurrence.

This sample's time point: proximal margin of the surgical specimen (macroscopically non-inflamed). The germline gives CDR1 SGDLS, CDR2 YYNGEE. CDR3 length: 14 amino acids. V shed 6 bases and J 4 bases; nucleotides not matched to a gene: 6. Method: immunoSEQ multiplex PCR; TCRdb's copy keeps in-frame clones and lacks some. This table holds approximately 4,500 clones, 72% found once. The clonotype originates from an adult with Crohn's disease. The sample was ileal tissue. The gene calls are TRBV9 and TRBJ2-2; 7 bases line up with TRBD1. CDR3 DNA: TGTGCCAGCATGGGACAGCTGAGCACCGGGGAGCTGTTTTTT. As protein: CASMGQLSTGELFF.